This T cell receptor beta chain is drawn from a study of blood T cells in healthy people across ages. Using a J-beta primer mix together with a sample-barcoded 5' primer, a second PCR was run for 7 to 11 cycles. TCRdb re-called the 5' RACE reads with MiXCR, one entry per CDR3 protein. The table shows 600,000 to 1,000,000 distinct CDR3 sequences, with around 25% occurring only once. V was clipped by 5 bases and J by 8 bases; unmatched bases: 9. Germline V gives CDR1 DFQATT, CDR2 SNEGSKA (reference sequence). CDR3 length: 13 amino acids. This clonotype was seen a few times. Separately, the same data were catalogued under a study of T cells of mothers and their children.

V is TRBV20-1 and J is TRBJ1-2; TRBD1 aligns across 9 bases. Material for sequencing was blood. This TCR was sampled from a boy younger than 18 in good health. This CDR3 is CSARLQGARGYTF. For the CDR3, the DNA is TGCAGTGCTCGACTACAGGGGGCGCGAGGCTACACCTTC.